Sequencing of this T cell receptor (beta chain) was carried out in a study of blood T cell repertoires in COVID-19. Study information: The study drew acute and convalescent COVID-19 samples from the United States, Italy and Spain. The cDNA or gDNA used as material had been derived from T cells, B-cell-depleted T cells, or PBMCs.

The CDR3 is 14 amino acids. Germline assignment: CDR1 MNHEY and CDR2 SMNVEV (reference sequence). V lost 0 bases, J lost 1 base, and 6 bases lay in between. TCRdb's table, derived via immunoSEQ multiplex PCR, lists solely in-frame clones and lacks some. The table records tens of thousands of clones, 85% to 90% of them present only once. This TCR came from a man aged 55 to 70 with acute or convalescent COVID-19. The V gene is TRBV27, the J gene TRBJ2-5; D gene unclear. The sequenced sample was peripheral blood. For the CDR3, the DNA is TGTGCCAGCAGTTTATCCTCGGTCCAAGAGACCCAGTACTTC. Protein sequence: CASSLSSVQETQYF.